This entry lists 20 T cell receptor beta chains sequenced from one sample in a study of cytomegalovirus exposure and HLA in healthy donors (dated by TCRdb to the late 2010s). The library was made by the immunoSEQ multiplex PCR assay. In TCRdb, the immuneACCESS table is reduced to in-frame sequences with V and J assigned. These tables do not hold every clone; where another copy was compared, an unresolved V gene accounts for under half, and the others remain unexplained. This sample comprises 99,000 or so clones, 86% of them detected only once. The ten largest clonotypes hold 3% to 4% of the sample. The sample was PBMCs. Receptors were obtained from a woman under 30 in good health and CMV-seropositive.

J is TRBJ2-3 and V is TRBV9; D is perhaps TRBD1 (7 bases). Trimming left V 0 bases short and J 1 base short, with 15 bases between. Germline V CDR1 and CDR2: SGDLS, YYNGEE. The CDR3 is 17 residues long. CDR3 protein: CASSVAEGAGGTDTQYF. CDR3 coding DNA: TGTGCCAGCAGCGTAGCGGAGGGGGCCGGTGGCACAGATACGCAGTATTTT.

This chain uses TRBV5-1 with TRBJ2-5; D is unresolved. The CDR3 consists of 14 residues. Germline V gives CDR1 SGHRS, CDR2 YFSETQ. Trimming took off 0 bases at V and 2 bases at J, with 8 bases between the two ends. CDR3 DNA: TGCGCCAGCAGCTTGGGTTCCAGTCAAGAGACCCAGTACTTC. Amino acid sequence: CASSLGSSQETQYF.

The V gene is TRBV7-2, the J gene TRBJ2-7; 8 bases fit TRBD2. The CDR3 spans 16 residues. Germline V CDR1 and CDR2: SGHTA, FQGNSA. V shed 1 base and J 4 bases; nucleotides not matched to a gene: 9. The CDR3 loop is CASSLGDGRASYEQYF. In DNA form, the CDR3 reads TGTGCCAGCAGCTTAGGGGACGGGAGGGCGAGTTACGAGCAGTACTTC.

The chain recombines TRBV4-1 with TRBJ1-2, with TRBD1 as a possible D gene (5 bases). Trimming took 2 bases from V and 0 from J, leaving 16 bases between them. There are 17 residues in the CDR3. Germline loops: CDR1 MGHRA, CDR2 YSYEKL. CDR3 sequence reads: CASSQPDGGIPNYGYTF. DNA of the CDR3: TGCGCCAGCAGCCAACCCGACGGGGGTATCCCTAACTATGGCTACACCTTC.

The gene calls are TRBV5-6 and TRBJ2-3; TRBD2 matches 7 bases. The CDR3 spans 15 residues. V was clipped by 1 base and J by 0 bases; unmatched bases: 2. CDR1 SGHDT and CDR2 YYEEEE come from the germline V gene. CDR3 bases: TGTGCCAGCAGCTTGAGTAGCGGGAGCACAGATACGCAGTATTTT. It is translated as CASSLSSGSTDTQYF.

The CDR3 loop is CASSYPGQEAFF. CDR3 sequence (DNA): TGTGCCAGCAGCTACCCGGGACAGGAAGCTTTCTTT. The V gene is TRBV7-6, the J gene TRBJ1-1; 7 bases are a match to TRBD1. The CDR3 is 12 amino acids. The V gene's germline CDR1 is SGHVS and CDR2 FNYEAQ. The V segment lost 4 bases and the J segment 8 bases; nucleotides outside the gene matches: 4.

The V gene is TRBV4-2, the J gene TRBJ2-5, with 7 bases matching TRBD1. Germline CDR1 is LGHNA and CDR2 is YNFKEQ. With 0 bases clipped from V and 5 bases from J, the junction kept 6 bases outside the gene matches. The CDR3 consists of 15 residues. Written as DNA, the CDR3 is TGTGCCAGCAGCCAAGAGAGGGGGCTGGGGGAGACCCAGTACTTC. This encodes CASSQERGLGETQYF.

The J gene is TRBJ2-2, the V gene TRBV25-1; 7 bases fit TRBD1. The CDR3 is made up of 14 amino acids. Germline V gives CDR1 MGHDK, CDR2 SYGVNS. With V trimmed by 6 bases and J by 4 bases, 5 bases remained unmatched. As DNA, the CDR3 is TGTGCCAGCAGCCTGACAGGGTTCACCGGGGAGCTGTTTTTT. Translated: CASSLTGFTGELFF.

The V and J genes are TRBV7-6 and TRBJ1-1; 8 bases fit TRBD1. CDR3 size: 16 residues. The V gene's germline CDR1 is SGHVS and CDR2 FNYEAQ. Trimming removed 2 bases from V and 0 bases from J; junction bases left unmatched: 5. The CDR3 bases are TGTGCCAGCAGCTTAAAGACAGGGGTAATGAACACTGAAGCTTTCTTT. Translated: CASSLKTGVMNTEAFF. Complete variable domain (other parts from reference TRBV7-6 and TRBJ1-1): GAGVSQSPRYKVTKRGQDVALRCDPISGHVSLYWYRQALGQGPEFLTYFNYEAQQDKSGLPNDRFSAERPEGSISTLTIQRTEQRDSAMYRCASSLKTGVMNTEAFFGQGTRLTVV.

DNA for the CDR3: TGTGCCAGCAGTGCGGGTCGGGACTGGAGCACAGATACGCAGTATTTT. Translated: CASSAGRDWSTDTQYF. The chain employs TRBV28 and TRBJ2-3, with a tentative D call TRBD2 (6 bases). Trimming shortened V by 5 bases and J by 0 bases, and 15 bases separated the two germline ends. The length of the CDR3 is 16 residues. Germline loops: CDR1 MDHEN, CDR2 SYDVKM.

This clone was observed a handful of times. The J gene is TRBJ1-5, the V gene TRBV4-2; the D gene is possibly TRBD1 (6 bases). Deletions cut 0 bases from V and 5 bases from J, with 11 bases between. CDR1 and CDR2 (germline): LGHNA, YNFKEQ. This CDR3 is built from 15 residues. CDR3 nucleotides: TGTGCCAGCAGCCAAGAGCCCACAGGGCATCAGCCCCAGCATTTT. Amino acids: CASSQEPTGHQPQHF.

This clone appeared once. This chain connects TRBV14 to TRBJ2-3; 14 nucleotides line up with TRBD2. The length of the CDR3 is 18 residues. Trimming cost V 2 bases and J 1 base; bases outside gene matches: 5. The germline gives CDR1 SGHDN, CDR2 FVKESK. For the CDR3, the DNA is TGTGCCAGCAGCCAACAGACTAGCGGGAGGGCCGGCACAGATACGCAGTATTTT. Protein sequence: CASSQQTSGRAGTDTQYF. Full variable domain (missing parts from reference TRBV14 and TRBJ2-3): EAGVTQFPSHSVIEKGQTVTLRCDPISGHDNLYWYRRVMGKEIKFLLHFVKESKQDESGMPNNRFLAERTGGTYSTLKVQPAELEDSGVYFCASSQQTSGRAGTDTQYFGPGTRLTVL.

The chain couples TRBV4-2 to TRBJ2-1, with a weak D call TRBD2 (6 bases). Trimming removed 3 bases at V and 9 bases at J, with 21 bases between. The CDR3 has 16 residues. Germline-derived CDR1 and CDR2 are LGHNA and YNFKEQ. The CDR3 sequence: CASSQMGYKAGSEQFF. DNA for the CDR3: TGTGCCAGCAGCCAGATGGGTTACAAGGCGGGAAGTGAGCAGTTCTTC.

The V gene is TRBV4-1, the J gene TRBJ1-2; the match to TRBD1 covers 7 bases. This CDR3 is built from 15 residues. The V and J ends lost 3 bases and 4 bases, in that order; junction bases with no gene match: 8. CDR1 MGHRA and CDR2 YSYEKL come from the germline V gene. The CDR3 DNA reads TGCGCCAGCAGCCAGTGGAATCGACAGGGCTATGGCTACACCTTC. Protein product: CASSQWNRQGYGYTF.

The rearrangement joins TRBV25-1 to TRBJ1-1; D is possibly TRBD1 (6 bases). Trimming removed 4 bases at V and 11 bases at J, with 14 bases between. The CDR3 contains 12 residues. Germline CDR1 MGHDK, CDR2 SYGVNS. CDR3 in amino acids: CASSGRNRAAFF. CDR3 coding DNA: TGTGCCAGCAGTGGCCGTAACAGGGCGGCTTTCTTT.

The chain employs TRBV6-1 and TRBJ2-7; D gene unclear. Germline values: CDR1 MNHNS, CDR2 SASEGT. The V and J ends lost 1 base and 1 base respectively, with 8 bases between them. The length of the CDR3 is 14 residues. As DNA, the CDR3 is TGTGCCAGCAGTGAAGTGGGCGATTCCTACGAGCAGTACTTC. It encodes CASSEVGDSYEQYF.

Here the CDR3 DNA reads TGTGCCAGCAGCTTTTGGCAGGGGTACGACGAGCAGTACTTC. It codes for CASSFWQGYDEQYF. V and J are TRBV5-5 and TRBJ2-7, with D possibly TRBD1 on 6 matching bases. Trimming removed 2 bases from V and 5 bases from J, with 14 bases in between. Germline V CDR1 and CDR2: SGHKS, YYEKEE (reference sequence). The CDR3 covers 14 residues.

This clone showed up just a few times. CDR3: CAITAGDEQFF. The CDR3, as DNA: TGTGCCATCACTGCGGGTGATGAGCAGTTCTTC. The chain combines TRBV10-3 with TRBJ2-1; D is possibly TRBD2 (5 bases). From germline, CDR1 is ENHRY and CDR2 SYGVKD. The V and J ends lost 7 bases and 8 bases respectively, with 9 bases between them. This CDR3 is 11 amino acids long.

The genes are TRBV7-9 and TRBJ2-1; TRBD2 matches 8 bases. V was clipped by 1 base and J by 5 bases; unmatched bases: 7. The CDR3 is 16 residues long. Germline CDR1 reads SEHNR; CDR2 reads FQNEAQ (reference sequence). CDR3 in amino acids: CASSLGGAGVDNEQFF. The CDR3, as DNA: TGTGCCAGCAGCTTAGGAGGAGCGGGAGTCGACAATGAGCAGTTCTTC. The full variable domain, with the rest looked up from reference TRBV7-9 and TRBJ2-1, is DTGVSQNPRHKITKRGQNVTFRCDPISEHNRLYWYRQTLGQGPEFLTYFQNEAQLEKSRLLSDRFSAERPKGSFSTLEIQRTEQGDSAMYLCASSLGGAGVDNEQFFGPGTRLTVL.

The V call is TRBV6-6, the J call TRBJ1-2; possible D gene TRBD1, 5 bases. This CDR3 contains 13 residues. CDR1 MNHNY and CDR2 SVGAGI come from the germline V gene (reference sequence). The V gene lost 6 bases and the J gene lost 2 bases, with 10 bases spanning the gap. The CDR3 here is CASSLTANYGYTF. The CDR3 coding sequence is TGTGCCAGCAGCCTGACAGCGAACTATGGCTACACCTTC.